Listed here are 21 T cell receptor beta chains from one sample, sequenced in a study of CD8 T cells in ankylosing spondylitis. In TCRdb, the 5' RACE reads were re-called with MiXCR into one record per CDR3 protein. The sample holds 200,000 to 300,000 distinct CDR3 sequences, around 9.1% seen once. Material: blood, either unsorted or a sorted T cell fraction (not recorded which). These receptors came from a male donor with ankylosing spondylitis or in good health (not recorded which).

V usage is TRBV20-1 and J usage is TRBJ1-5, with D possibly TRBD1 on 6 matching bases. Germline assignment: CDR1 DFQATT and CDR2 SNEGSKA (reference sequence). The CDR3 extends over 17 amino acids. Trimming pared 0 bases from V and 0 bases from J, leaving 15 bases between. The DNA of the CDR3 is TGCAGTGCTAGAGAGGGGGCCGATGGTTATAGCAATCAGCCCCAGCATTTT. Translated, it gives CSAREGADGYSNQPQHF.

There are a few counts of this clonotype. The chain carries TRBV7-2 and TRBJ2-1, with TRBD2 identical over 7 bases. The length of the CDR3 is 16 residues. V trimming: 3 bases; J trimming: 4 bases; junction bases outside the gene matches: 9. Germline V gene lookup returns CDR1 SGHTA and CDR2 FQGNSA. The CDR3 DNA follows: TGTGCCAGCAGCTTGGGGACTATCCCTCTTTACAATGAGCAGTTCTTC. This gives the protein CASSLGTIPLYNEQFF.

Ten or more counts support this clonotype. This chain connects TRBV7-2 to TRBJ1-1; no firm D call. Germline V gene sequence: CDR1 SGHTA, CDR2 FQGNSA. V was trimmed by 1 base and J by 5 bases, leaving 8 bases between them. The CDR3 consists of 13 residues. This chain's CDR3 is CASSLGAETEAFF. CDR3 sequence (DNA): TGTGCCAGCAGCTTAGGAGCGGAGACTGAAGCTTTCTTT.

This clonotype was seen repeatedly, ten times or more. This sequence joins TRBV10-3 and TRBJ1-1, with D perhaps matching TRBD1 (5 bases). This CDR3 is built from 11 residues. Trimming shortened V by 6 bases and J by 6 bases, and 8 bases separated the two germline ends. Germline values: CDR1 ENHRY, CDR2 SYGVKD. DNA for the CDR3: TGTGCCATCAGCAGGGAGGCTGAAGCTTTCTTT. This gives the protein CAISREAEAFF.

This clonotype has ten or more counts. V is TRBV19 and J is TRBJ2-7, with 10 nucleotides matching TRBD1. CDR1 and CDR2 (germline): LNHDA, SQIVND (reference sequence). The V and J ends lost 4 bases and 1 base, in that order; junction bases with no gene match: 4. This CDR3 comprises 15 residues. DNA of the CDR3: TGTGCCAGTAGTACCCGGGACAGGGGATCCTACGAGCAGTACTTC. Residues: CASSTRDRGSYEQYF.

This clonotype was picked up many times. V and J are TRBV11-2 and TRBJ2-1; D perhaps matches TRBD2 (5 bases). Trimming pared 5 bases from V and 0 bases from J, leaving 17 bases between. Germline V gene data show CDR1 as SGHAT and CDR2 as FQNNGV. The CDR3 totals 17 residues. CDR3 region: CASSQRHRRISYNEQFF. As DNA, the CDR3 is TGTGCCAGCAGCCAGAGACACCGGAGGATCTCCTACAATGAGCAGTTCTTC. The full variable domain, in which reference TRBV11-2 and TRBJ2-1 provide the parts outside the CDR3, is EAGVAQSPRYKIIEKRQSVAFWCNPISGHATLYWYQQILGQGPKLLIQFQNNGVVDDSQLPKDRFSAERLKGVDSTLKIQPAKLEDSAVYLCASSQRHRRISYNEQFFGPGTRLTVL.

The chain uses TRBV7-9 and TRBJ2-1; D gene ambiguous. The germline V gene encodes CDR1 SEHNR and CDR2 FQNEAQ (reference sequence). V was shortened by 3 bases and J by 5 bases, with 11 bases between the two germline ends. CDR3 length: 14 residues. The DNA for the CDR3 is TGTGCCAGCAGCTTCGTCCCAGGAAACAATGAGCAGTTCTTC. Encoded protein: CASSFVPGNNEQFF.

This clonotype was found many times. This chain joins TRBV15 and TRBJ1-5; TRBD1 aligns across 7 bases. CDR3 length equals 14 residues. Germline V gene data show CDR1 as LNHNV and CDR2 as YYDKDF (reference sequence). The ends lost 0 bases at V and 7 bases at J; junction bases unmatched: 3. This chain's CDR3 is CATSRDRGMQPQHF. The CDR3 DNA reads TGTGCCACCAGCAGAGACAGGGGGATGCAGCCCCAGCATTTT.

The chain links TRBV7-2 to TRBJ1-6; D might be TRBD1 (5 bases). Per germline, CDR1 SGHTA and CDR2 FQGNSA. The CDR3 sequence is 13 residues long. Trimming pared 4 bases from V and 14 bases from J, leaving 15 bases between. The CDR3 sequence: CASSSGTGGTLHF. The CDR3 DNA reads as TGTGCCAGCAGCTCGGGGACCGGGGGTACCCTCCACTTT.

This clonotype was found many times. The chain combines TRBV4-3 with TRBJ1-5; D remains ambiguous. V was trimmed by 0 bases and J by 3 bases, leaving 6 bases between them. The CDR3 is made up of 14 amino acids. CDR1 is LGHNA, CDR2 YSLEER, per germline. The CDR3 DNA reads TGCGCCAGCAGCCAAGACGTGGTCAATCAGCCCCAGCATTTT. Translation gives CASSQDVVNQPQHF.

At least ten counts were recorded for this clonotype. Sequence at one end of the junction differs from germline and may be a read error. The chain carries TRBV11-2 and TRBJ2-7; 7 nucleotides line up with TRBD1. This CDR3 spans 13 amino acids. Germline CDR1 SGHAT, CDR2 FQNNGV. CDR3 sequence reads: CASSLDRVDEQYF. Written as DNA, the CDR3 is TGTGCCAGCAGCCTAGACAGGGTCGACGAGCAGTACTTC.

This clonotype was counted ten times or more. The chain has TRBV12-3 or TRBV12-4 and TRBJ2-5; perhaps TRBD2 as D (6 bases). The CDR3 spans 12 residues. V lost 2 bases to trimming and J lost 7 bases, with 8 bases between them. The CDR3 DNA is TGTGCCAGCAGTTTAAAGGGAGGGACCCAGTACTTC. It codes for CASSLKGGTQYF.

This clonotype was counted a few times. CDR3 in amino acids: CASSFRAGQLQTTNEKLFF. The CDR3 DNA is TGTGCCAGCAGCTTTCGGGCCGGACAACTCCAGACAACTAATGAAAAACTGTTTTTT. V gene TRBV5-4 combines with J gene TRBJ1-4; the D gene is possibly TRBD1 (5 bases). In germline, CDR1 is SGHNT, CDR2 YYREEE (reference sequence). The V end lost 2 bases, the J end lost 0 bases, and 20 bases lay between the germline ends. The CDR3 has 19 residues.

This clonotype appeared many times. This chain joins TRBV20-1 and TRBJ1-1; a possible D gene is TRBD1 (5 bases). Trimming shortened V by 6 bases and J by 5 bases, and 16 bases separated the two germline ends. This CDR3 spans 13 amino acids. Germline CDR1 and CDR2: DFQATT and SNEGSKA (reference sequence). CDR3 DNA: TGCAGTGCCACCGAGGGGCGGTGGACTGAAGCTTTCTTT. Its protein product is CSATEGRWTEAFF.

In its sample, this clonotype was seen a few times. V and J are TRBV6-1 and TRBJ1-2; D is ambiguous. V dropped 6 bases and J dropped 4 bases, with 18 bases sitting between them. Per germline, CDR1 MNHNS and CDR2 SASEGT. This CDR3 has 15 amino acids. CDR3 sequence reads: CASSLYGGPSYGYTF. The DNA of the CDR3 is TGTGCCAGCAGCCTTTACGGAGGGCCTTCCTATGGCTACACCTTC.

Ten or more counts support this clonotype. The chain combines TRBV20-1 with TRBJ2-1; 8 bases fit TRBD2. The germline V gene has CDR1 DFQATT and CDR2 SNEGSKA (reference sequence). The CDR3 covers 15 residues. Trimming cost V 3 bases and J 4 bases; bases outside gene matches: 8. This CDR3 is CSASGRLALYNEQFF. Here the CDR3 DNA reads TGCAGTGCTAGTGGGCGACTAGCGTTATACAATGAGCAGTTCTTC.

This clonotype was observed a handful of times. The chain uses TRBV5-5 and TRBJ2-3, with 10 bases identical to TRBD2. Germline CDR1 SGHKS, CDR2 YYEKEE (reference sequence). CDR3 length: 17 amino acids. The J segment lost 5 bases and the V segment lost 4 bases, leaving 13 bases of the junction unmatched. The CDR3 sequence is CASSPRPSGSRVDTQYF. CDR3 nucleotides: TGTGCCAGCAGCCCGAGGCCTAGCGGGAGTCGAGTAGATACGCAGTATTTT.

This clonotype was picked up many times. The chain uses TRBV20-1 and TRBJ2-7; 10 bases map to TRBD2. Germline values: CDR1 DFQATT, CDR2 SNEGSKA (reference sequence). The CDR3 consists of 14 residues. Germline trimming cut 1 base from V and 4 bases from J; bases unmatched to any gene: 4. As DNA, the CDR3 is TGCAGTGCTAGAGGGGCTAGCGGGGGTTACGAGCAGTACTTC. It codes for CSARGASGGYEQYF.

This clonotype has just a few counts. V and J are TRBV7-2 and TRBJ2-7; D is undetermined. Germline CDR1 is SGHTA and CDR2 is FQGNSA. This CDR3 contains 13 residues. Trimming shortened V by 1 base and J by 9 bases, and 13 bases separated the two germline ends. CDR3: CASSLETAVGQYF. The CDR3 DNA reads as TGTGCCAGCAGCTTAGAAACCGCGGTTGGGCAGTACTTC.

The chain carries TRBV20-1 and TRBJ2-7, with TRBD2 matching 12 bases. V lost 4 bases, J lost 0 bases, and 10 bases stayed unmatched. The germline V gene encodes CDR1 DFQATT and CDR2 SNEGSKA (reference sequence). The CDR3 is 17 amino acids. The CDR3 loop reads CSATGNGLAGTSYEQYF. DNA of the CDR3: TGCAGTGCTACAGGGAACGGACTAGCGGGGACCTCCTACGAGCAGTACTTC.

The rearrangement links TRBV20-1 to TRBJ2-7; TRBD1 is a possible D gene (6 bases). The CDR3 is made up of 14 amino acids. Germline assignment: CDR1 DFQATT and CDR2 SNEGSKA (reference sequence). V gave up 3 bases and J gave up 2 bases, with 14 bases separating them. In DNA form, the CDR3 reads TGCAGTGCTAGTAGGCAGGACAGAGCCTACGAGCAGTACTTC. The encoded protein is CSASRQDRAYEQYF.